One sample yielded the 4 T cell receptor beta chains listed below, sequenced in a study of blood T cell repertoires in COVID-19. Repertoires were generated with immunoSEQ multiplex PCR, while TCRdb's copy carries only in-frame clones and drops some. In the table there are 150,000 to 200,000 clones, 86% of which are singletons. The sequenced sample was peripheral blood. The receptors were gathered from a man aged 70-80 years with acute or convalescent COVID-19.

V usage is TRBV5-1 and J usage is TRBJ1-1; TRBD1 is a possible D gene (6 bases). V lost 2 bases and J 0 bases, leaving 8 bases between the germline ends. The CDR3 contains 14 residues. The germline gives CDR1 SGHRS, CDR2 YFSETQ. The CDR3 bases are TGCGCCAGCAGCTTCCAGGGGTTGAACACTGAAGCTTTCTTT. It is translated as CASSFQGLNTEAFF.

CDR3 loop: CASSSRGQGNTIYF. The CDR3 bases are TGTGCCAGCAGCTCCCGGGGACAAGGAAACACCATATATTTT. This chain joins TRBV11-2 and TRBJ1-3, with a possible D match to TRBD1 (6 bases). The CDR3 is made up of 14 amino acids. The V and J ends lost 4 bases and 4 bases respectively, with 11 bases between them. Germline values: CDR1 SGHAT, CDR2 FQNNGV.

The genes are TRBV9 and TRBJ2-7; 9 bases are shared with TRBD1. The germline gives CDR1 SGDLS, CDR2 YYNGEE. This CDR3 spans 15 amino acids. The V gene end was trimmed by 4 bases and the J gene end by 5 bases; junction bases not matched to a gene: 10. The CDR3 region is CASSPGRGQGHEQYF. The CDR3 DNA sequence: TGTGCCAGCAGCCCTGGCCGGGGACAGGGCCACGAGCAGTACTTC.

The chain couples TRBV27 to TRBJ1-1; 7 bases line up with TRBD1. Per the germline V gene, CDR1 is MNHEY and CDR2 is SMNVEV (reference sequence). This CDR3 has 17 amino acids. The V and J ends lost 0 bases and 1 base, in that order; junction bases with no gene match: 8. CDR3 residues: CASSLSRDRGRNTEAFF. The CDR3 DNA reads as TGTGCCAGCAGTTTATCCCGGGACAGAGGACGGAACACTGAAGCTTTCTTT.